Presented here are 30 T cell receptor beta chains from one specimen sequenced in a study of blood T cells in healthy people across ages. Then a second PCR, running about 7 to 11 cycles, was carried out with a sample-barcoded 5' primer and a J-beta primer mix. TCRdb re-called the 5' RACE reads through MiXCR, storing one row per CDR3 protein. This sample has about 1.6 million distinct CDR3 sequences; around 36% occur once, and the top ten carry 11%. The sample taken for sequencing was blood. The receptors stem from a woman aged 25-40 years in good health.

The sample holds a few counts of this clonotype. The J gene is TRBJ2-2, the V gene TRBV4-1, with TRBD1 as a possible D gene (6 bases). CDR3 length: 17 amino acids. V was cut by 5 bases and J by 1 base, with 17 bases left in between. Germline V gene sequence: CDR1 MGHRA, CDR2 YSYEKL. The CDR3 DNA follows: TGCGCCAGCAGCTTTTTCCGAACAGGGAAGAACACCGGGGAGCTGTTTTTT. This sequence encodes CASSFFRTGKNTGELFF.

Only a few counts were recorded for this clonotype. J is TRBJ1-5 and V is TRBV10-3; D uncertain. Germline V gene data show CDR1 as ENHRY and CDR2 as SYGVKD. V lost 4 bases to trimming and J lost 0 bases, with 7 bases between them. The length of the CDR3 is 14 residues. CDR3 in amino acids: CAISGRDSNQPQHF. The CDR3 region has the DNA TGTGCCATCAGTGGACGGGATAGCAATCAGCCCCAGCATTTT.

This clonotype was picked up a small number of times. V is TRBV4-1 and J is TRBJ2-3, with TRBD1 matching over 9 bases. V shed 0 bases and J 5 bases; nucleotides not matched to a gene: 3. The CDR3 contains 15 residues. Looked up from germline, CDR1 is MGHRA and CDR2 is YSYEKL. CDR3 sequence (DNA): TGCGCCAGCAGCCAAGAGCGGACAGGGGAAGATACGCAGTATTTT. Its protein product is CASSQERTGEDTQYF.

The chain has TRBV7-9 and TRBJ2-4, with a tentative D call TRBD2 (5 bases). CDR1 SEHNR and CDR2 FQNEAQ come from the germline V gene (reference sequence). Deletions cut 0 bases from V and 1 base from J, with 10 bases between. The CDR3 covers 16 residues. The CDR3 nucleotides are TGTGCCAGCAGCTTAGCGGGAGAGGTGGCCAAAAACATTCAGTACTTC. Residues: CASSLAGEVAKNIQYF.

This chain uses TRBV28 with TRBJ2-3; D call uncertain. Germline CDR1 reads MDHEN; CDR2 reads SYDVKM. V dropped 5 bases and J dropped 5 bases, with 17 bases sitting between them. The CDR3 length is 15 residues. CDR3 residues: CASSSPHGVKDTQYF. The CDR3 nucleotides are TGTGCCAGCAGTAGCCCGCATGGTGTGAAAGATACGCAGTATTTT.

The sample holds many counts of this clonotype. This chain joins TRBV20-1 and TRBJ2-7; 8 bases line up with TRBD2. Per germline, CDR1 DFQATT and CDR2 SNEGSKA (reference sequence). The CDR3 totals 15 residues. V shed 0 bases, J shed 2 bases, and the junction held 6 bases outside the gene matches. CDR3 sequence: CSARDDGGAPYEQYF. Here the CDR3 DNA reads TGCAGTGCTAGAGACGACGGGGGGGCCCCCTACGAGCAGTACTTC.

There are a few counts of this clonotype. This sequence joins TRBV4-1 and TRBJ2-7; maybe TRBD2 (6 bases). Germline lookup yields CDR1 MGHRA and CDR2 YSYEKL. Trimming took 0 bases from V and 2 from J, leaving 14 bases between them. The CDR3 has 16 residues. The CDR3 sequence: CASSQEGSGPAYEQYF. Written as DNA, the CDR3 is TGCGCCAGCAGCCAAGAGGGTAGCGGTCCTGCCTACGAGCAGTACTTC.

The sample holds a few counts of this clonotype. The gene calls are TRBV6-6 and TRBJ2-3; weak D call: TRBD2 (6 bases). CDR1 is MNHNY, CDR2 SVGAGI, per germline (reference sequence). The CDR3 length is 15 residues. Trimming removed 0 bases at V and 4 bases at J, with 11 bases between. Written as DNA, the CDR3 is TGTGCCAGCAGTTACTCGGGCGGGGTTGCAGATACGCAGTATTTT. This gives the protein CASSYSGGVADTQYF.

This clonotype was recorded many times. CDR3 sequence (DNA): TGCGCCAGCAGTTCACAAGCGGGGAGAGAGACCCAGTACTTC. Protein: CASSSQAGRETQYF. The chain employs TRBV5-1 and TRBJ2-5; TRBD2 matches at 7 bases. This CDR3 is 14 amino acids long. V lost 5 bases, J lost 4 bases, and 8 bases stayed unmatched. In germline, CDR1 is SGHRS, CDR2 YFSETQ.

In this sample, this clonotype turned up a few times. V usage is TRBV5-1 and J usage is TRBJ1-1; the D gene is possibly TRBD1 (5 bases). Trimming left V 0 bases short and J 3 bases short, with 9 bases between. The CDR3 is 14 residues long. Germline CDR1 SGHRS, CDR2 YFSETQ. The CDR3 loop is CASSLVGQDTEAFF. The CDR3 nucleotides read TGCGCCAGCAGCTTGGTGGGGCAGGACACTGAAGCTTTCTTT. Looking up the rest from reference TRBV5-1 and TRBJ1-1 gives the full variable domain: KAGVTQTPRYLIKTRGQQVTLSCSPISGHRSVSWYQQTPGQGLQFLFEYFSETQRNKGNFPGRFSGRQFSNSRSEMNVSTLELGDSALYLCASSLVGQDTEAFFGQGTRLTVV.

This chain uses TRBV20-1 with TRBJ2-5; D is undetermined. Germline-derived CDR1 and CDR2 are DFQATT and SNEGSKA (reference sequence). V lost 4 bases and J 2 bases, leaving 14 bases between the germline ends. The CDR3 contains 14 residues. The CDR3 DNA reads TGCAGTGCTACCATCCTTTTGGGACAAGAGACCCAGTACTTC. It translates to CSATILLGQETQYF.

There are a few counts of this clonotype. V gene TRBV29-1 combines with J gene TRBJ2-3, with 10 bases fitting TRBD2. The germline gives CDR1 SQVTM, CDR2 ANQGSEA. Trimming cost V 5 bases and J 6 bases; bases outside gene matches: 8. The CDR3 runs 14 residues. The CDR3 spells CSVRAGGAWDTQYF. In nucleotides, the CDR3 is TGCAGCGTTCGAGCGGGGGGGGCCTGGGATACGCAGTATTTT.

The chain recombines TRBV19 with TRBJ2-1; D might be TRBD2 (5 bases). The germline CDR1 and CDR2 sequences are LNHDA and SQIVND (reference sequence). The germline V and J ends were trimmed by 6 bases and 6 bases, with 21 bases remaining between them. The CDR3 is made up of 16 amino acids. The CDR3 loop is CASRAQEGPTLNEQFF. DNA of the CDR3: TGTGCCAGTAGAGCACAAGAGGGCCCGACCCTCAATGAGCAGTTCTTC.

The chain links TRBV20-1 to TRBJ2-7, with 12 bases matching TRBD1. V shed 0 bases and J 6 bases; nucleotides not matched to a gene: 3. Germline CDR1 and CDR2: DFQATT and SNEGSKA (reference sequence). This CDR3 is built from 14 residues. In DNA form, the CDR3 reads TGCAGTGCTAGAGATGTGGGACAGGGGGCCGAGCAGTACTTC. Its translation is CSARDVGQGAEQYF.

The chain employs TRBV5-1 and TRBJ2-3; no clear D gene. V shed 7 bases and J shed 1 base, with 7 bases lying between them. CDR3 length equals 12 residues. CDR1 and CDR2 from the germline V gene are SGHRS and YFSETQ. The CDR3 nucleotides read TGCGCCAGCCCCCTCCGCACAGATACGCAGTATTTT. Translating it yields CASPLRTDTQYF.

This clonotype was seen many times. V gene TRBV7-9 combines with J gene TRBJ1-2; D remains unclear. Germline CDR1 SEHNR, CDR2 FQNEAQ (reference sequence). Deletions cut 1 base from V and 6 bases from J, with 9 bases between. This CDR3 comprises 13 residues. The CDR3 spells CASSLVQSHGYTF. The CDR3 region has the DNA TGTGCCAGCAGCTTAGTACAATCCCATGGCTACACCTTC.

V and J are TRBV3-1 and TRBJ2-5, with unresolved D. This CDR3 has 13 amino acids. Per germline, CDR1 LGHDT and CDR2 YNNKEL (reference sequence). Trimming took off 1 base at V and 5 bases at J, with 8 bases between the two ends. The CDR3 DNA follows: TGTGCCAGCAGCCAAGGAAGTCTTGAGACCCAGTACTTC. Its protein is CASSQGSLETQYF.

V is TRBV29-1 and J is TRBJ1-1; D is unresolved. Trimming left V 3 bases short and J 5 bases short, with 10 bases between. Germline V gene data show CDR1 as SQVTM and CDR2 as ANQGSEA. The CDR3 has 12 residues. CDR3 amino acids: CSVDIVRTEAFF. CDR3 nucleotides: TGCAGCGTTGATATCGTCCGGACTGAAGCTTTCTTT.

The chain combines TRBV5-1 with TRBJ2-1; a weak D match, TRBD1 (6 bases). CDR1 and CDR2 (germline): SGHRS, YFSETQ. The CDR3 loop spans 14 amino acids. V was cut by 4 bases and J by 9 bases, with 17 bases left in between. CDR3 nucleotides: TGCGCCAGCAGCAGGGACACTCCCACGGGTGAGCAGTTCTTC. This encodes CASSRDTPTGEQFF.

The sample holds a few counts of this clonotype. The chain joins TRBV9 to TRBJ2-4; no clear D gene. In germline, CDR1 is SGDLS, CDR2 YYNGEE. V lost 3 bases and J 13 bases, leaving 20 bases between the germline ends. This CDR3 region has 14 residues. The CDR3 sequence: CASSGSSSILEQYF. For the CDR3, the DNA is TGTGCCAGCAGCGGATCTAGTTCTATCTTAGAGCAGTACTTC.

In this sample, this clonotype turned up many times. The chain combines TRBV7-2 with TRBJ2-5; 7 bases agree with TRBD1. Germline loops: CDR1 SGHTA, CDR2 FQGNSA. This CDR3 is 14 amino acids long. With V trimmed by 5 bases and J by 2 bases, 5 bases remained unmatched. Here the CDR3 reads CASSRTGVQETQYF. CDR3 bases: TGTGCCAGCAGCCGAACAGGGGTTCAAGAGACCCAGTACTTC.

This chain uses TRBV9 with TRBJ1-1, with TRBD1 identical over 7 bases. V trimming: 5 bases; J trimming: 3 bases; junction bases outside the gene matches: 7. The CDR3 length is 14 residues. Germline V gene lookup returns CDR1 SGDLS and CDR2 YYNGEE. The CDR3 bases are TGTGCCAGCAGTGCCATCAGGGGGGACACTGAAGCTTTCTTT. Its translation is CASSAIRGDTEAFF.

The chain employs TRBV7-8 and TRBJ1-2; D is undetermined. The CDR3 is 14 amino acids. V was pared by 4 bases and J by 6 bases, with 15 bases between. Germline V gene sequence: CDR1 SGHVS, CDR2 FQNEAQ. The CDR3: CASSSIMVSNGYTF. In nucleotides, the CDR3 is TGTGCCAGCAGCTCGATCATGGTCTCGAATGGCTACACCTTC.

This clonotype was counted between two and nine times. The gene calls are TRBV18 and TRBJ1-4, with D possibly matching TRBD1 (6 bases). This CDR3 is 13 amino acids long. Deletions cut 10 bases from V and 6 bases from J, with 15 bases between. CDR1 is KGHSH, CDR2 LQKENI, per germline. The CDR3 loop reads CATQGQADEKLFF. The CDR3 DNA follows: TGTGCCACCCAGGGGCAGGCGGATGAAAAACTGTTTTTT.

The rearrangement joins TRBV30 to TRBJ1-2; D might be TRBD1 (5 bases). From germline, CDR1 is GTSNPN and CDR2 SVGIG (reference sequence). Trimming took 5 bases from V and 7 from J, leaving 17 bases between them. The CDR3 is made up of 13 amino acids. CDR3 protein: CAWGARRGSGYTF. In nucleotides, the CDR3 is TGTGCCTGGGGGGCACGGAGGGGTAGTGGCTACACCTTC.

This clonotype has a handful of counts. J is TRBJ1-6 and V is TRBV20-1, with TRBD1 matching over 7 bases. The V gene's germline CDR1 is DFQATT and CDR2 SNEGSKA (reference sequence). The V gene end was trimmed by 8 bases and the J gene end by 7 bases; junction bases not matched to a gene: 14. The CDR3 spans 15 residues. CDR3 coding DNA: TGCAGTAGGGGCCAAAGACAGGGCGGGAATTCACCCCTCCACTTT. Translation gives CSRGQRQGGNSPLHF.

This clonotype was detected only a few times. The chain couples TRBV20-1 to TRBJ2-1, with a tentative D call TRBD2 (5 bases). The V gene lost 6 bases and the J gene lost 8 bases, with 23 bases spanning the gap. The CDR3 consists of 15 residues. The germline V gene has CDR1 DFQATT and CDR2 SNEGSKA (reference sequence). CDR3 residues: CSAASGLAIGDEQFF. The CDR3 nucleotides are TGCAGTGCGGCCTCCGGGCTAGCTATCGGCGATGAGCAGTTCTTC.

The rearrangement links TRBV7-8 to TRBJ2-3; D is perhaps TRBD2 (6 bases). From germline, CDR1 is SGHVS and CDR2 FQNEAQ. The CDR3 is 15 amino acids. Trimming shortened V by 4 bases and J by 0 bases, and 11 bases separated the two germline ends. The CDR3 DNA reads as TGTGCCAGCAGCTCCATAGCGGAGAGCACAGATACGCAGTATTTT. Amino acids: CASSSIAESTDTQYF.

The gene calls are TRBV20-1 and TRBJ2-7; tentative D call: TRBD2 (5 bases). The length of the CDR3 is 17 residues. Trimming stripped 0 bases from V and 3 bases from J, with 21 bases between. CDR1 and CDR2 (germline): DFQATT, SNEGSKA (reference sequence). CDR3 loop: CSARDWTGRATVYEQYF. The CDR3 bases are TGCAGTGCTAGAGATTGGACCGGGCGGGCCACGGTCTACGAGCAGTACTTC.

This clonotype was found once. This chain joins TRBV28 and TRBJ2-7; TRBD2 agrees at 14 bases. This CDR3 is 16 amino acids long. The germline V gene has CDR1 MDHEN and CDR2 SYDVKM. V lost 5 bases, J lost 6 bases, and 9 bases stayed unmatched. CDR3 loop: CASSEGLAGASVEQYF. The CDR3 coding sequence is TGTGCCAGCAGTGAGGGACTAGCGGGAGCAAGTGTCGAGCAGTACTTC.